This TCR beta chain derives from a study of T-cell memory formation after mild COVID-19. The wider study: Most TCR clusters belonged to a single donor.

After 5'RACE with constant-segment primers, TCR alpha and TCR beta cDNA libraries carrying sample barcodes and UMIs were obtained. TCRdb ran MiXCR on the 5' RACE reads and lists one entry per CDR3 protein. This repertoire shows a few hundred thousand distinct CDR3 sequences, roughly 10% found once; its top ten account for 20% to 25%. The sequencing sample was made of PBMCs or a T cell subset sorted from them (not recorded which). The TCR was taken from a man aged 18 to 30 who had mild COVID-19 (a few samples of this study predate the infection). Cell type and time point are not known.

The CDR3 region has the DNA TGTGCCAGCAGCCAAGAGTACAATGAGCAGTTCTTC. Translation: CASSQEYNEQFF. The chain joins TRBV7-9 to TRBJ2-1, with no clear D. Germline CDR1 and CDR2: SEHNR and FQNEAQ (reference sequence). The CDR3 is 12 amino acids. V dropped 5 bases and J dropped 4 bases, with 6 bases sitting between them.